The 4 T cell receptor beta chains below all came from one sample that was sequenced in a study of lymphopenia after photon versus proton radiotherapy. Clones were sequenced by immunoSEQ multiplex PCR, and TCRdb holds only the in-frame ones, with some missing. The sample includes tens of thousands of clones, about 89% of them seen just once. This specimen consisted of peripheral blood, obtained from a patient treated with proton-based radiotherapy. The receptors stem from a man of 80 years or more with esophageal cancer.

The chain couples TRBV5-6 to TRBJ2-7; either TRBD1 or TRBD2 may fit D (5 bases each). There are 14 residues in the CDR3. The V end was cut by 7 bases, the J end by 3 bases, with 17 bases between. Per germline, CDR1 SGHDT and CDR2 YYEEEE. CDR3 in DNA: TGTGCCAGCGCTGTGGGGCCAGGGAGCTACGAGCAGTACTTC. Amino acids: CASAVGPGSYEQYF. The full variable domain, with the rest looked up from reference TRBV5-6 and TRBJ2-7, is DAGVTQSPTHLIKTRGQQVTLRCSPKSGHDTVSWYQQALGQGPQFIFQYYEEEERQRGNFPDRFSGHQFPNYSSELNVNALLLGDSALYLCASAVGPGSYEQYFGPGTRLTVT.

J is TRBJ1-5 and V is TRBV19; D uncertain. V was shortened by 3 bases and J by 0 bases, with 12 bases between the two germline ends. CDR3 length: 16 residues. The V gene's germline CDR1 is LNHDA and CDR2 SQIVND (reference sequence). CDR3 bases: TGTGCCAGTAGTATCAGCCTTCCGTATAGCAATCAGCCCCAGCATTTT. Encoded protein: CASSISLPYSNQPQHF. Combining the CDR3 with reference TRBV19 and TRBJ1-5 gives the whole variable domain DGGITQSPKYLFRKEGQNVTLSCEQNLNHDAMYWYRQDPGQGLRLIYYSQIVNDFQKGDIAEGYSVSREKKESFPLTVTSAQKNPTAFYLCASSISLPYSNQPQHFGDGTRLSIL.

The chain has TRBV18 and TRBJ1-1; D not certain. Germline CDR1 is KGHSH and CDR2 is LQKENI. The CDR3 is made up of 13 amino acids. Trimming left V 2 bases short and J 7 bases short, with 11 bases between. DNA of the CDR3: TGTGCCAGCTCACCAGGACTGACGATTGAAGCTTTCTTT. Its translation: CASSPGLTIEAFF.

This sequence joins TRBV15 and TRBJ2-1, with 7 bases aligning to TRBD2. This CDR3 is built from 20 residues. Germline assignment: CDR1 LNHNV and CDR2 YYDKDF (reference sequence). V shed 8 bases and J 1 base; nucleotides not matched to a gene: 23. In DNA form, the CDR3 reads TGTGCCACCGCACCTGGGGAGGGTTTCTTGGACTCCAAATCCTACAATGAGCAGTTCTTC. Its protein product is CATAPGEGFLDSKSYNEQFF.